This entry is about one T cell receptor (beta chain). The repertoire was sequenced with immunoSEQ multiplex PCR; TCRdb's copy has only in-frame clones and lacks some. This sample has 180,000 or so clones; roughly 76% occur once, and the top ten carry around 10%. The sample belongs to a study of blood T cell repertoires in COVID-19. Trimming removed 9 bases at V and 8 bases at J, with 10 bases between. The germline V gene encodes CDR1 LNHDA and CDR2 SQIVND (reference sequence). The CDR3 is made up of 10 amino acids. Sequencing was performed on peripheral blood. The receptor's source is a middle-aged woman with COVID-19, enrolled during active disease. This rearrangement joins TRBV19 to TRBJ1-1, with a possible D match to TRBD1 (6 bases). CDR3 sequence: CASGGAEAFF. In nucleotides, the CDR3 is TGTGCCAGCGGGGGGGCCGAAGCTTTCTTT.